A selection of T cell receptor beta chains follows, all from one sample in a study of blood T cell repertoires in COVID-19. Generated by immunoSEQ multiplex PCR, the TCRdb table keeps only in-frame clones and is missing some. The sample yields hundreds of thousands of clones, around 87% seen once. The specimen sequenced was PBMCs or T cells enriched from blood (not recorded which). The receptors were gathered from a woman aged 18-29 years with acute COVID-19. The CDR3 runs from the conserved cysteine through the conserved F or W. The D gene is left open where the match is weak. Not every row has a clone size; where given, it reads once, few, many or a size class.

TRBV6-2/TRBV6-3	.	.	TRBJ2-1	TGTGCCAGCAGTTACTCAAGGAGGGGGCAGTTCTTC	CASSYSRRGQFF
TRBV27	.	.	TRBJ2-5	TGTGCCAGCAGTTCCCCCGGGTACCAAGAGACCCAGTACTTC	CASSSPGYQETQYF
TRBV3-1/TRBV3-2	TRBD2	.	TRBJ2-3	TGTGCCAGCAGCCAAGGCCTAGCGGGAGGCACAGATACGCAGTATTTT	CASSQGLAGGTDTQYF
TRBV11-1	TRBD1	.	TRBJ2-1	TGTGCCAGCAGCGCGTCTACAGGGGAATCCTACAATGAGCAGTTCTTC	CASSASTGESYNEQFF
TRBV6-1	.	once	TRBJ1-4	TGTGCCAGCAGTGAGTCCGGAGCTCGCCGCTTAAATGAAAAACTGTTTTTT	CASSESGARRLNEKLFF
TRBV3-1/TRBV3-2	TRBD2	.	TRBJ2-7	TGTGCCAGCAGCCAAGGGCTCGCGGGAGCCTACGAGCAGTACTTC	CASSQGLAGAYEQYF
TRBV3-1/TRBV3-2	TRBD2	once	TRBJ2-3	TGTGCCAGCAGTCGGACTAGCGGGGGACTCGATACGCAGTATTTT	CASSRTSGGLDTQYF
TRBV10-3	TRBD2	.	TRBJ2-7	TGTGCCATCAGTGGAGGGACTAGCGGCTACGAGCAGTACTTC	CAISGGTSGYEQYF
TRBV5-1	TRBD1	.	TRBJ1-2	TGCGCCAGCAGGCGTGTAAGTACGGACAGGTCGGATGGCTACACCTTC	CASRRVSTDRSDGYTF
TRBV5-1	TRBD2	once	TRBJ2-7	TGCGCCAGCAGCTTGGGTAGCGGGATCTCCTACGAGCAGTACTTC	CASSLGSGISYEQYF
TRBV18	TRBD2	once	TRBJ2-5	TGTGCCAGCTCATCAGGACTAGCGGGAGAGGGAGAGACCCAGTACTTC	CASSSGLAGEGETQYF
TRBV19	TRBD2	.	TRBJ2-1	TGTGCCAGTAGTATCCATACTAGCGGGGCATACAATGAGCAGTTCTTC	CASSIHTSGAYNEQFF
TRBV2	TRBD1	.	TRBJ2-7	TGTGCCAGCAGTCTACCCGGGACAGCTTCCTACGAGCAGTACTTC	CASSLPGTASYEQYF
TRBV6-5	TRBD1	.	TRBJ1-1	TGTGCCAGCAGTTACTCCGGGACAGGGGGAACTTTCTTT	CASSYSGTGGTFF
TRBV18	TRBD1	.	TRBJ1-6	TGTGCCAGCTCACCGGGACAGGGTTTATCACCCCTCCACTTT	CASSPGQGLSPLHF
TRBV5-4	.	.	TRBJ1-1	TGTGCCAGCAGCCCTCTTAGGGGTTTGGACACTGAAGCTTTCTTT	CASSPLRGLDTEAFF
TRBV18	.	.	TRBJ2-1	TGTGCCAGCTCACCGGACAGATACAATGAGCAGTTCTTC	CASSPDRYNEQFF
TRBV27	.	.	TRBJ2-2	TGTGCCAGCCGCCTAGAACCGACTCGGGAGCTGTTTTTT	CASRLEPTRELFF
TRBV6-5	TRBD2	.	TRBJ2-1	TGTGCCACCCAGACTAGCGGGAGTCGGTATGAGCAGTTCTTC	CATQTSGSRYEQFF
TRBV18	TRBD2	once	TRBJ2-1	TGTGCCAGCACAGAAGACCTAGCGGGAGGTGAGCAGTTCTTC	CASTEDLAGGEQFF
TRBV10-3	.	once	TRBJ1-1	TGTGCCATCAGTGATGCGGGGGGCGGAGGGACTGAAGCTTTCTTT	CAISDAGGGGTEAFF
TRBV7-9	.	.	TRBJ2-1	TGTGCCAGCAGCTCGACGGGGTTGGCATTTGAGCAGTTCTTC	CASSSTGLAFEQFF
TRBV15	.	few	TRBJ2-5	TGTGCCACCAGCCGGCAATCGGTTGTAGACAGGTCCCGGGGGGCCCAGTACTTC	CATSRQSVVDRSRGAQYF
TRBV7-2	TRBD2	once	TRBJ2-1	TGTGCCAGCAGCTTAGTCCCTAGCGGGGCCTACAATGAGCAGTTCTTC	CASSLVPSGAYNEQFF
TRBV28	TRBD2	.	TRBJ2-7	TGTGCCAGCAGTTTCGGGACTAGCGGCTACGAGCAGTACTTC	CASSFGTSGYEQYF
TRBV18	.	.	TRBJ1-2	TGTGCCAGCCCCGGAGAGGGAGGCACTAATGGCTACACCTTC	CASPGEGGTNGYTF
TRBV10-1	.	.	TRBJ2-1	TGCGCCAGCAGTGCACCCGGGATCTACAATGAGCAGTTCTTC	CASSAPGIYNEQFF
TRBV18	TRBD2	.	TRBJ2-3	TGTGCCAGCTCCCGGCGGGAGGGAGGCACAGATACGCAGTATTTT	CASSRREGGTDTQYF
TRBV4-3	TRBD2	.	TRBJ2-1	TGCGCCAGCAGCCAAGATTCCCTAGCGGGAGGGAAATTTTACAATGAGCAGTTCTTC	CASSQDSLAGGKFYNEQFF
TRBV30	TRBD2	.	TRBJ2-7	TGTGCCTGGAGTTCGGGACTAGTAGCCTACGAGCAGTACTTC	CAWSSGLVAYEQYF
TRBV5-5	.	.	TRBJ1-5	TGTGCCAGCAGCTTGCGATGGGCCAGCAATAGCAATCAGCCCCAGCATTTT	CASSLRWASNSNQPQHF
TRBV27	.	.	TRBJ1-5	TGTGCCAGCAGTACCACAGGATATCAGCCCCAGCATTTT	CASSTTGYQPQHF
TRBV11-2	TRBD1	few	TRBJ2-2	TGTGCCAGCAGCCAAGGACAGGGGGCAACCGGGGAGCTGTTTTTT	CASSQGQGATGELFF
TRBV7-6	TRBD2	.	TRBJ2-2	TGTGCCAGCAGCTCTAGCGGGATCGGCACCGGGGAGCTGTTTTTT	CASSSSGIGTGELFF
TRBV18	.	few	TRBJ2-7	TGTGCCAGCTCGCCGAACAGGGACGAGCAGTACTTC	CASSPNRDEQYF
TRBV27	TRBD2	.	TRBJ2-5	TGTGCCAGCAGTCGACTAGCGGGTACCCAAGAGACCCAGTACTTC	CASSRLAGTQETQYF
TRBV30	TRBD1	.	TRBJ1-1	TGTGCCTGCCAAACAGGGGTCCGAGGTAACACTGAAGCTTTCTTT	CACQTGVRGNTEAFF
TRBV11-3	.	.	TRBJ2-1	TGTGCCAGCAGCTTCCAGGAATTCAATGAGCAGTTCTTC	CASSFQEFNEQFF
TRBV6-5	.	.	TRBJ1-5	TGTGCCAGCCATCAGGGGAACAATCAGCCCCAGCATTTT	CASHQGNNQPQHF
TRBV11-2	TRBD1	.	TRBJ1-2	TGTGCCAGCAGTTTGCAGGGGGACCTCTATGGCTACACCTTC	CASSLQGDLYGYTF
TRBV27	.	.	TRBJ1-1	TGTGCCAGAACTAGGGAATTCATGAACACTGAAGCTTTCTTT	CARTREFMNTEAFF